This entry lists 13 T cell receptor beta chains sequenced from one sample in a study of shared clonotypes between healthy human individuals. Naive CD8 cells, CD45RO-negative and positively selected for CCR7, excluded terminally differentiated effector memory CD45RA+ cells. The assay was immunoSEQ multiplex PCR, and TCRdb's table has in-frame clones only and misses some. The table has about 870,000 clones, 90% to 95% seen once; the top ten hold less than 25%. The sequencing sample was made of naive CD8+ T cells sorted from blood. The source is a man aged 30-40 years in good health.

This chain connects TRBV27 to TRBJ2-4, with 7 positions matching TRBD2. Per germline, CDR1 MNHEY and CDR2 SMNVEV (reference sequence). After removal of 8 bases from V and 8 bases from J, the junction contained 12 bases not matched to a gene. The CDR3 is 14 amino acids. The CDR3 DNA follows: TGTGCCAGCGGTCCTCGGACTAGTTCTGACATTCAGTACTTC. Translation gives CASGPRTSSDIQYF.

This clone was observed a single time. V is TRBV10-3 and J is TRBJ2-7, with TRBD1 identical over 11 bases. CDR3 length: 16 amino acids. Per germline, CDR1 ENHRY and CDR2 SYGVKD. J gave up 5 bases and V 2 bases, and 8 bases lay outside the gene matches. CDR3 amino acids: CAISERRDRGFHEQYF. CDR3 nucleotides: TGTGCCATCAGTGAGAGGCGGGACAGGGGGTTCCACGAGCAGTACTTC.

The chain employs TRBV15 and TRBJ2-1, with 12 positions matching TRBD2. Losses at the gene ends were 0 bases for V and 6 bases for J; bases not matched to a gene: 6. In germline, CDR1 is LNHNV, CDR2 YYDKDF (reference sequence). The CDR3 consists of 17 residues. The CDR3 bases are TGTGCCACCAGCAGAGACCTATCACTAGCGGGAGGCAATGAGCAGTTCTTC. Protein: CATSRDLSLAGGNEQFF.

The rearrangement links TRBV27 to TRBJ2-1; D not resolved. The length of the CDR3 is 15 residues. V lost 4 bases to trimming and J lost 2 bases, with 12 bases between them. Germline V gives CDR1 MNHEY, CDR2 SMNVEV (reference sequence). CDR3 in amino acids: CASSSPTLPYNEQFF. The CDR3 DNA sequence: TGTGCCAGCAGTTCGCCGACACTCCCCTACAATGAGCAGTTCTTC.

This rearrangement joins TRBV27 to TRBJ1-5, with TRBD1 matching over 8 bases. Germline CDR1 is MNHEY and CDR2 is SMNVEV (reference sequence). Losses at the gene ends were 6 bases for V and 3 bases for J; bases not matched to a gene: 7. This CDR3 is 15 amino acids long. In DNA, the CDR3 is TGTGCCAGCAGCTCTAACAGGGGGACCAATCAGCCCCAGCATTTT. Its translation: CASSSNRGTNQPQHF.

The V and J genes are TRBV14 and TRBJ1-4; TRBD1 matches at 10 bases. V shed 0 bases, J shed 5 bases, and the junction held 15 bases outside the gene matches. Germline loops: CDR1 SGHDN, CDR2 FVKESK. The CDR3 is 20 residues long. The CDR3 sequence is CASSQEGVWDRGLLNEKLFF. The CDR3 region has the DNA TGTGCCAGCAGCCAAGAGGGTGTATGGGACAGGGGCCTTCTCAATGAAAAACTGTTTTTT.

The rearrangement links TRBV7-2 to TRBJ1-2; 10 nucleotides line up with TRBD1. This CDR3 spans 14 amino acids. CDR1 is SGHTA, CDR2 FQGNSA, per germline. Losses at the gene ends were 5 bases for V and 7 bases for J; bases not matched to a gene: 7. CDR3 coding DNA: TGTGCCAGCAGCCCCGGGACAGGGGCTTTTGGCTACACCTTC. Its protein is CASSPGTGAFGYTF.

The chain carries TRBV7-8 and TRBJ1-1, with TRBD1 matching 7 bases. J was trimmed by 1 base and V by 4 bases; bases with no gene match: 9. The CDR3 sequence is 16 residues long. Germline CDR1 reads SGHVS; CDR2 reads FQNEAQ. Written as DNA, the CDR3 is TGTGCCAGCAGCTCGGAGACAGGGAAGGGGAACACTGAAGCTTTCTTT. It specifies CASSSETGKGNTEAFF.

The V and J genes are TRBV4-1 and TRBJ2-7; unclear D gene. There are 15 residues in the CDR3. In germline, CDR1 is MGHRA, CDR2 YSYEKL. Trimming pared 4 bases from V and 0 bases from J, leaving 13 bases between. The CDR3 protein is CASSPGKGGSYEQYF. CDR3 coding DNA: TGCGCCAGCAGCCCAGGAAAAGGCGGCTCCTACGAGCAGTACTTC.

This clone has only a few counts. The chain joins TRBV4-3 to TRBJ2-2, with a weak D call TRBD2 (5 bases). V lost 1 base to trimming and J lost 0 bases, with 15 bases between them. The CDR3 runs 18 residues. The germline gives CDR1 LGHNA, CDR2 YSLEER. The CDR3 protein is CASSQARVGNANTGELFF. In DNA form, the CDR3 reads TGCGCCAGCAGCCAAGCCCGGGTCGGGAACGCGAACACCGGGGAGCTGTTTTTT.

The V gene is TRBV6-6, the J gene TRBJ1-1, with D perhaps matching TRBD1 (6 bases). CDR1 is MNHNY, CDR2 SVGAGI, per germline (reference sequence). The CDR3 is made up of 12 amino acids. V was cut by 6 bases and J by 4 bases, with 9 bases left in between. CDR3 sequence reads: CASSIQGTEAFF. The CDR3 region has the DNA TGTGCCAGCAGCATACAGGGCACTGAAGCTTTCTTT.

The chain uses TRBV4-3 and TRBJ2-4, with 12 bases fitting TRBD2. CDR3 length equals 15 residues. Germline V gene data show CDR1 as LGHNA and CDR2 as YSLEER. V lost 3 bases, J lost 8 bases, and 5 bases stayed unmatched. CDR3 sequence: CASSQETSGSYIQYF. Here the CDR3 DNA reads TGCGCCAGCAGCCAGGAGACTAGCGGGAGTTACATTCAGTACTTC.

V gene TRBV11-2 combines with J gene TRBJ1-1; D uncertain. This CDR3 is built from 12 residues. V was trimmed by 3 bases and J by 4 bases, leaving 6 bases between them. Per germline, CDR1 SGHAT and CDR2 FQNNGV. The CDR3 loop is CASSFLSTEAFF. For the CDR3, the DNA is TGTGCCAGCAGCTTTCTTAGCACTGAAGCTTTCTTT.